This T cell receptor beta chain was captured by sequencing in a study of shared T cell receptors in the human thymus. V shed 6 bases and J shed 6 bases, with 7 bases lying between them. Per germline, CDR1 MNHEY and CDR2 SVGAGI. The CDR3 spans 11 residues. Sequenced by immunoSEQ multiplex PCR; TCRdb stores in-frame clones only, minus some. The table shows under 700,000 clones, with about four fifths occurring only once. These data were also reused for a study on human thymus T cells. That work adds: Thymic tissue was derived from resections collected during corrective heart surgery. V and J genes seemed to be used with bias in thymic and blood repertoires. Related research described strongly overlapping thymic repertoires in unrelated people.

The rearrangement joins TRBV6-5 to TRBJ2-3; D call uncertain. This TCR derives from a boy younger than two with a congenital heart defect. The source material was thymocytes. CDR3 DNA sequence: TGTGCCAGCAGCTCCTTTGATACGCAGTATTTT. This sequence encodes CASSSFDTQYF.